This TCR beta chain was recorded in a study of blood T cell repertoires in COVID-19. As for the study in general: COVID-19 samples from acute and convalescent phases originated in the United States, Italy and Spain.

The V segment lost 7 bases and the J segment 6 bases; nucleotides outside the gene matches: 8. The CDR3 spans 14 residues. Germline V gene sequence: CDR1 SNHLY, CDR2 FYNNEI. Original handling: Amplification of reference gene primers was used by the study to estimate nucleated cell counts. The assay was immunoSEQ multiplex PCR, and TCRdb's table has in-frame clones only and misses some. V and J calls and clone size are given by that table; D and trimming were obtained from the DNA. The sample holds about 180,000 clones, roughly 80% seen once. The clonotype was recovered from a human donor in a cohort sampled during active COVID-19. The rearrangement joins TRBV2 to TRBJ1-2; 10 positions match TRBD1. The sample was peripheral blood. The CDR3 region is CASTLRQGADGYTF. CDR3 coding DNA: TGTGCCAGCACTTTAAGACAGGGGGCGGATGGCTACACCTTC.